This T cell receptor beta chain is from a study of cytomegalovirus exposure and HLA in healthy donors. Overall study results and limits: For TCR beta chains, V- and J-gene trimming was later linked to a missense DCLRE1C variant.

Germline V gene lookup returns CDR1 SGHNT and CDR2 YYREEE (reference sequence). The CDR3 is made up of 18 amino acids. This clone was detected a few times. Antigen: not known. One end of the junction does not line up with germline, which may come from a read error. The PCR ran on 60 Vbeta and 13 Jbeta primers. The data were produced by immunoSEQ multiplex PCR, yet TCRdb's version contains in-frame clones alone and is incomplete. The sample carries 90,000 or so clones, 82% recorded once. The receptor's source is a man aged 25-45 years in good health and CMV-seropositive. Sequencing was done on a sample of PBMCs. The V gene is TRBV5-4, the J gene TRBJ2-6, with TRBD1 identical over 9 bases. The CDR3 nucleotides read TGCGCCAGCAGCCAATCGGGACAGGGTATCACTGGGGCCAACGTCCTGACTTTC. This encodes CASSQSGQGITGANVLTF. Full variable domain (rest looked up from reference TRBV5-4 and TRBJ2-6): ETGVTQSPTHLIKTRGQQVTLRCSSQSGHNTVSWYQQALGQGPQFIFQYYREEENGRGNFPPRFSGLQFPNYSSELNVNALELDDSALYLCASSQSGQGITGANVLTFGAGSRLTVL.